The present T cell receptor beta chain was sequenced within a study of cytomegalovirus exposure and HLA in healthy donors. Turning to the study itself: A previous analysis identified 95 million to 130 million unique TCR beta sequences derived from around 200 million T cells.

Trimming removed 3 bases from V and 5 bases from J; junction bases left unmatched: 2. CDR1 and CDR2 (germline): LNHDA, SQIVND (reference sequence). The CDR3 runs to 14 residues. Worth noting for this clone: The sample carries other DNA sequences with the same CDR3.

Primers included in the PCR were 60 Vbeta and 13 Jbeta primers. Sequenced by immunoSEQ multiplex PCR; TCRdb stores in-frame clones only, minus some. The profile shows 70,000 to 80,000 clones, about 81% of them singletons. The sequencing sample was made of PBMCs. The J gene is TRBJ2-4, the V gene TRBV19, with 9 positions matching TRBD1. The TCR sequence derives from a woman aged 40 to 55 in good health and CMV-seropositive. This CDR3 reads CASSMGQGENIQYF. The DNA of the CDR3 is TGTGCCAGTAGTATGGGACAGGGCGAAAACATTCAGTACTTC. The whole variable domain, remainder taken from reference TRBV19 and TRBJ2-4, is DGGITQSPKYLFRKEGQNVTLSCEQNLNHDAMYWYRQDPGQGLRLIYYSQIVNDFQKGDIAEGYSVSREKKESFPLTVTSAQKNPTAFYLCASSMGQGENIQYFGAGTRLSVL.